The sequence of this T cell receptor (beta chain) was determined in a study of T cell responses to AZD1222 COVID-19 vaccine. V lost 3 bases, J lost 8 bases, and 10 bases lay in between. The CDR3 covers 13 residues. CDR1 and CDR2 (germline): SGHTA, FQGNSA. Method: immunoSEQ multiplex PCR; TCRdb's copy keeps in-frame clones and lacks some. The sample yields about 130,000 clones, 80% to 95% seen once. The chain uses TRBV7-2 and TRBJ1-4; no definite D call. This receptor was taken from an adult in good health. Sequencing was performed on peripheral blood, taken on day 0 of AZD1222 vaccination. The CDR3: CASSFLFAEKLFF. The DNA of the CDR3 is TGTGCCAGCAGCTTCCTCTTCGCCGAAAAACTGTTTTTT.